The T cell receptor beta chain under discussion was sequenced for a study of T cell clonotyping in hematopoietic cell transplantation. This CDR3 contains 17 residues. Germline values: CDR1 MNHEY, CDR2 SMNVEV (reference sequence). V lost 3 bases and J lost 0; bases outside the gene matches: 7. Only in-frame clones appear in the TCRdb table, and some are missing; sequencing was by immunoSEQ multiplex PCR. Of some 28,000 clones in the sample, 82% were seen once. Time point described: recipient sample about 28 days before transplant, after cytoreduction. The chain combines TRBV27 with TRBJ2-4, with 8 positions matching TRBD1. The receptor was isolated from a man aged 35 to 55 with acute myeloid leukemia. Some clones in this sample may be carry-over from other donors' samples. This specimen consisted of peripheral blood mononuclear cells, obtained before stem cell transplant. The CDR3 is CASSLKGQARAKNIQYF. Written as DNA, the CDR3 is TGTGCCAGCAGTTTGAAGGGACAGGCGAGAGCCAAAAACATTCAGTACTTC.